This is a list of T cell receptor beta chains from one sample in a study of blood T cell repertoires in COVID-19. Sequenced by immunoSEQ multiplex PCR; TCRdb stores in-frame clones only, minus some. The data hold about 170,000 clones, with about four fifths observed a single time. The material sequenced was peripheral blood. The receptors come from a man in his 70s with active or convalescent COVID-19. Each CDR3 is given with its conserved first and last residue. D genes are given only for firm matches. For some rows the clone size is stated as once, few or many, or as a class when expanded; others skip it.

>-|-|TRBV9|TRBJ2-7
TGTGCCAGCAGCGGTGCTAAGGGAGTCTACGAGCAGTACTTC
CASSGAKGVYEQYF
>-|-|TRBV24-1|TRBJ2-2
TGTGCCACCAGTGCCACCTACGGGGAGCTGTTTTTT
CATSATYGELFF
>TRBD2|-|TRBV9|TRBJ2-5
TGTGCCAGCAGCCCAGAGGTCACGGGAGGGAAGACCCAGTACTTC
CASSPEVTGGKTQYF
>TRBD1|-|TRBV24-1|TRBJ2-1
TGTGCCACCAGCGCGGACAGGGCACATACTGAGCAGTTCTTC
CATSADRAHTEQFF
>TRBD1|-|TRBV7-9|TRBJ2-5
TGTGCCAGCAGCTACTGGACAGGGGGCGAGGAGACCCAGTACTTC
CASSYWTGGEETQYF
>TRBD2|-|TRBV27|TRBJ2-2
TGTGCCAGCAGAGCCCTTAGCGGGGAGTTGAACACCGGGGAGCTGTTTTTT
CASRALSGELNTGELFF
>-|-|TRBV6-5|TRBJ1-6
TGTGCCAGCAGGGAGATGGTGGATTCACCCCTCCACTTT
CASREMVDSPLHF
>TRBD1|once|TRBV27|TRBJ2-2
TGTGCCAGCAGGACAGGGAGCACCGGGGAGCTGTTTTTT
CASRTGSTGELFF
>TRBD1|-|TRBV27|TRBJ1-1
TGTGCCAGCAGTCAACCCCCGGGACAGGGGACAACTGAAGCTTTCTTT
CASSQPPGQGTTEAFF
>-|-|TRBV4-1|TRBJ1-2
TGCGCCAGCAGCCAAGATCGGTTGTATGGCTACACCTTC
CASSQDRLYGYTF
>-|-|TRBV6-5|TRBJ1-5
TGTGCCAGCAGCCCCGAGGGGGGGGGTTGGCCCCAGCATTTT
CASSPEGGGWPQHF
>TRBD1|-|TRBV24-1|TRBJ2-7
TGTGCCACCAGTGATTCATCAACAGGGGGCGAGCAGTACTTC
CATSDSSTGGEQYF
>TRBD1|-|TRBV28|TRBJ2-6
TGTGCCAGCAGTTCCCCGGGACAGGGGAATTCCGGGGCCAACGTCCTGACTTTC
CASSSPGQGNSGANVLTF
>TRBD2|-|TRBV7-3|TRBJ2-1
TGTGCCAGCAGCCAAACTAGCGGGACAAACAATGAGCAGTTCTTC
CASSQTSGTNNEQFF
>-|-|TRBV5-1|TRBJ2-5
TGCGCCACCAGCCGAGGCCCAGAAAAAGAGACCCAGTACTTC
CATSRGPEKETQYF
>-|-|TRBV7-8|TRBJ1-1
TGTGCCAGCAGCTTATTCGTGAACACTGAAGCTTTCTTT
CASSLFVNTEAFF
>-|-|TRBV27|TRBJ2-7
TGTGCCAGCAGTACCTTAGCGACCCCCTCCTACGAGCAGTACTTC
CASSTLATPSYEQYF
>TRBD2|-|TRBV7-9|TRBJ2-5
TGTGCCAGCAGCCCGGGACTAGGGGGAGAGACCCAGTACTTC
CASSPGLGGETQYF
>-|-|TRBV9|TRBJ2-2
TGTGCCAGCAGCGTATTAGTGGCCGGGGAGCTGTTTTTT
CASSVLVAGELFF
>-|once|TRBV7-2|TRBJ2-4
TGTGCCAGCAGCTACACTGGGGCTGGAAACATTCAGTACTTC
CASSYTGAGNIQYF
>TRBD2|few|TRBV10-3|TRBJ2-1
TGTGCCATCAGCGTAGCGGGAGGGCCTTACAATGAGCAGTTCTTC
CAISVAGGPYNEQFF
>-|-|TRBV14|TRBJ2-1
TGTGCCAGCAGCGTGGGGAGGGGGTACTCCAATGAGCAGTTCTTC
CASSVGRGYSNEQFF
>-|-|TRBV9|TRBJ1-6
TGTGCCAGCAGCTCACAGTCCTTCGGGGATTCACCCCTCCACTTT
CASSSQSFGDSPLHF
>-|-|TRBV29-1|TRBJ1-1
TGCAGCGTTGAAGACTCAGGGGTGACTGAAGCTTTCTTT
CSVEDSGVTEAFF
>TRBD1|-|TRBV19|TRBJ1-2
TGTGCCAGTAGTACCAGACAGGGGGAGTATGGCTACACCTTC
CASSTRQGEYGYTF
>TRBD1|-|TRBV12-3/TRBV12-4|TRBJ1-2
TGTGCCAGCAGTGGACAGGTGGACTATGGCTACACCTTC
CASSGQVDYGYTF
>TRBD1|-|TRBV28|TRBJ1-5
TGTGCCAGCAGCACAGGGACAGGGGGAAATCAGCCCCAGCATTTT
CASSTGTGGNQPQHF
>-|-|TRBV2|TRBJ1-4
TGTGCCAGCAGTGCCCGACTTGGTGAAAAACTGTTTTTT
CASSARLGEKLFF
>TRBD2|-|TRBV19|TRBJ2-3
TGTGCCAGTAGTATGACCGGGACTAGCGGGAGGGCAGATACGCAGTATTTT
CASSMTGTSGRADTQYF
>-|-|TRBV14|TRBJ1-2
TGTGCCAGCAGCCAAGCGGTAGGGGAAAACTATGGCTACACCTTC
CASSQAVGENYGYTF
>TRBD1|-|TRBV10-3|TRBJ2-5
TGTGCCATCAGCTCGGACAGGGGAGGTGAGACCCAGTACTTC
CAISSDRGGETQYF
>-|-|TRBV5-4|TRBJ1-5
TGTGCCAGCAGGGACACGCCGTCATCCGGTCCCCAGCATTTT
CASRDTPSSGPQHF
>-|-|TRBV7-2|TRBJ2-1
TGTGCCAGCAGCGAGGACAGCAGCTCCTACAATGAGCAGTTCTTC
CASSEDSSSYNEQFF
>TRBD1|-|TRBV7-2|TRBJ1-2
TGTGCCAGCACGCAACAGGGGGCTTTCTATGGCTACACCTTC
CASTQQGAFYGYTF
>-|-|TRBV7-2|TRBJ1-4
TGTGCCAGCAGCTCACCGGGACTGTCGGAAAAACTGTTTTTT
CASSSPGLSEKLFF
>TRBD2|-|TRBV5-1|TRBJ2-7
TGCGCCAGCAGCTTGGTCTCGACACTAGCGGGAGTTAGGTCCTACGAGCAGTACTTC
CASSLVSTLAGVRSYEQYF
>-|-|TRBV7-2|TRBJ2-1
TGTGCCAGCAGCTTGAGCGCGCGGGGAGGTGGTGAGCAGTTCTTC
CASSLSARGGGEQFF
>-|-|TRBV18|TRBJ2-2
TGTGCCAGCTCACCAGCGAAGAACACCGGGGAGCTGTTTTTT
CASSPAKNTGELFF
>TRBD1|-|TRBV19|TRBJ2-7
TGTGCCAGTAGTCTCCGGGACAGATACGAGCAGTACTTC
CASSLRDRYEQYF
>-|-|TRBV3-1/TRBV3-2|TRBJ1-2
-
CASSRRAGENYGYTF
>TRBD1|-|TRBV7-8|TRBJ2-7
TGTGCCAGCAGCGAACGGACAGGGAGTGGGGACGAGCAGTACTTC
CASSERTGSGDEQYF